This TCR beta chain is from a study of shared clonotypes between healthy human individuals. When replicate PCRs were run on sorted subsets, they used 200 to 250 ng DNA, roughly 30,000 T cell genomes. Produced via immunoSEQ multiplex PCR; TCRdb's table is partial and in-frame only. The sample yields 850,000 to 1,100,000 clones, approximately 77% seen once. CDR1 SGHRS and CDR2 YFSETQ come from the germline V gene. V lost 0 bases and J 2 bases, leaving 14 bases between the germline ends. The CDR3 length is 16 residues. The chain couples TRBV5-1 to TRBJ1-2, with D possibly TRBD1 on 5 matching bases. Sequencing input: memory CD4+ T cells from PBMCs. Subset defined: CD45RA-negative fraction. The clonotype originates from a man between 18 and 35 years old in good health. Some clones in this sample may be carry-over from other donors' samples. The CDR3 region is CASSLGGAGRNYGYTF. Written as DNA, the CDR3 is TGCGCCAGCAGCTTGGGTGGGGCCGGGAGAAACTATGGCTACACCTTC.